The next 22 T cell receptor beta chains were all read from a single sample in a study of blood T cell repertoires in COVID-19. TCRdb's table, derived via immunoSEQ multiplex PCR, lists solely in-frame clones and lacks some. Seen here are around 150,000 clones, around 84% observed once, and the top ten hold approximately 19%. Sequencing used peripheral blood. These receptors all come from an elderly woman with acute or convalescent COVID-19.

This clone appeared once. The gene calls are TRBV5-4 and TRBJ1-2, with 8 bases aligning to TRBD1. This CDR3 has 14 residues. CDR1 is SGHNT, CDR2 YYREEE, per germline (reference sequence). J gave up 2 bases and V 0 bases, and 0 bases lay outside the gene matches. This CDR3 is CASSLGTGNYGYTF. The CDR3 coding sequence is TGTGCCAGCAGCTTGGGGACAGGGAACTATGGCTACACCTTC.

CDR3 sequence reads: CASSSKRGGINNEQFF. The CDR3 nucleotides are TGTGCCAGCAGCTCAAAGCGGGGCGGGATCAACAATGAGCAGTTCTTC. The chain is built from TRBV5-4 and TRBJ2-1; 7 bases line up with TRBD2. Germline CDR1 SGHNT, CDR2 YYREEE (reference sequence). The CDR3 runs to 16 residues. V was clipped by 3 bases and J by 5 bases; unmatched bases: 11.

The CDR3 region is CSITGTVSYEQYF. In DNA, the CDR3 is TGCAGCATTACCGGGACAGTCAGCTACGAGCAGTACTTC. The chain uses TRBV29-1 and TRBJ2-7; 7 positions agree with TRBD1. Germline CDR1 reads SQVTM; CDR2 reads ANQGSEA. V gave up 8 bases and J gave up 3 bases; unmatched junction bases: 10. The CDR3 totals 13 residues.

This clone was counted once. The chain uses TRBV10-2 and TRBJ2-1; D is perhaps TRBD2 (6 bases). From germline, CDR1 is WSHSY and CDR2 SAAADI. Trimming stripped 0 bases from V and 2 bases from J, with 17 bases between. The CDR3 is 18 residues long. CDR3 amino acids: CASSESLSGVTAYNEQFF. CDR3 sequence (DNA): TGCGCCAGCAGTGAGTCGTTATCGGGAGTGACGGCCTACAATGAGCAGTTCTTC.

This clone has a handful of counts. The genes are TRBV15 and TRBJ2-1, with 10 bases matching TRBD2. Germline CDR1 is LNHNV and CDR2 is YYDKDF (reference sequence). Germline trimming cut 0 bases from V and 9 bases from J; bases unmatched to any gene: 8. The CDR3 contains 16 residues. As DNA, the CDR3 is TGTGCCACCAGCAGAGATTTCTTAGCGGGAGGCCGTGAGCAGTTCTTC. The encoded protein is CATSRDFLAGGREQFF.

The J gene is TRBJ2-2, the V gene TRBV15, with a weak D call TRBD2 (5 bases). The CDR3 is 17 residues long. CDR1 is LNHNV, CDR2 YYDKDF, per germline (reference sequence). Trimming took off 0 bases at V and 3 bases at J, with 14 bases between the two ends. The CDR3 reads CATSRDWLAGDTGELFF. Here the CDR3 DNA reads TGTGCCACCAGCAGAGATTGGCTAGCCGGGGACACCGGGGAGCTGTTTTTT.

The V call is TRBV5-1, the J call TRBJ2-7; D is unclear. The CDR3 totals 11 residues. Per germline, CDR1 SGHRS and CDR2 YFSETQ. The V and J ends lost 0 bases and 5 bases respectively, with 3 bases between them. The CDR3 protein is CASSLDNEQYF. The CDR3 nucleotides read TGCGCCAGCAGCTTGGATAACGAGCAGTACTTC.

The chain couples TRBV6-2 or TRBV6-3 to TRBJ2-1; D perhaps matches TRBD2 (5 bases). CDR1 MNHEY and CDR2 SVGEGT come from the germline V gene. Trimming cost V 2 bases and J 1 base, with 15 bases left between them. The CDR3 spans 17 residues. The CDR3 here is CASSYPKDFNSYNEQFF. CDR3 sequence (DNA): TGTGCCAGCAGTTACCCCAAGGACTTTAATTCCTACAATGAGCAGTTCTTC.

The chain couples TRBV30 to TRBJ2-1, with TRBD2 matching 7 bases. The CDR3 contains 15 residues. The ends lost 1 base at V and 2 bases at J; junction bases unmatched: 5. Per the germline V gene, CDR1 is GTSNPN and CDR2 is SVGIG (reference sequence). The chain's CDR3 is CAWSGGGGPYNEQFF. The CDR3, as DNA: TGTGCCTGGAGTGGTGGCGGGGGACCCTACAATGAGCAGTTCTTC.

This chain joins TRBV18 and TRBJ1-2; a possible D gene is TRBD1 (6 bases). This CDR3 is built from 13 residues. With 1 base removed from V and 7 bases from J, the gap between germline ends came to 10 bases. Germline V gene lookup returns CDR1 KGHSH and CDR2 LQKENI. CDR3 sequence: CASSPRGRGGYTF. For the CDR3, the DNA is TGTGCCAGCTCACCACGGGGCAGGGGTGGCTACACCTTC.

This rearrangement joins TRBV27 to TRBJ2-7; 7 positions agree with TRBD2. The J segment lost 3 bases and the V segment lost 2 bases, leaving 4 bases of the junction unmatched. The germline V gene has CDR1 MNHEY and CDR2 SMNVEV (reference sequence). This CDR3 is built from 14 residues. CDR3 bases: TGTGCCAGCAGTTTAAGCGGGACCATCTACGAGCAGTACTTC. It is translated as CASSLSGTIYEQYF.

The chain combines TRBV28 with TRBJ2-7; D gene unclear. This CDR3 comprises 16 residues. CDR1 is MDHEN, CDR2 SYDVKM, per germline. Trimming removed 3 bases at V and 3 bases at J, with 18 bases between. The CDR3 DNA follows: TGTGCCAGCAGTTTTAGTACCAGACACGCGCACTACGAGCAGTACTTC. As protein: CASSFSTRHAHYEQYF. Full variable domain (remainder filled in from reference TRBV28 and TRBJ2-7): DVKVTQSSRYLVKRTGEKVFLECVQDMDHENMFWYRQDPGLGLRLIYFSYDVKMKEKGDIPEGYSVSREKKERFSLILESASTNQTSMYLCASSFSTRHAHYEQYFGPGTRLTVT.

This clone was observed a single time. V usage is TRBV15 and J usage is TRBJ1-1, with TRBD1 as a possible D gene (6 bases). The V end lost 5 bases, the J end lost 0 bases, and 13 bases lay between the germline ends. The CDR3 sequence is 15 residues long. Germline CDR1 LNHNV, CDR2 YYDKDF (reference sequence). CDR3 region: CATSPRDTLNTEAFF. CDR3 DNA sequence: TGTGCCACCAGCCCCCGGGACACCTTGAACACTGAAGCTTTCTTT.

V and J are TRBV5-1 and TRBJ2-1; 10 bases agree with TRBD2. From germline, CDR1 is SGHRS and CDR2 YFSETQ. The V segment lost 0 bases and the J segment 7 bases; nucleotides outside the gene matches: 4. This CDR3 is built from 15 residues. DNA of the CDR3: TGCGCCAGCAGCTTGGTTAGCGGGGGGCCTAATGAGCAGTTCTTC. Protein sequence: CASSLVSGGPNEQFF.

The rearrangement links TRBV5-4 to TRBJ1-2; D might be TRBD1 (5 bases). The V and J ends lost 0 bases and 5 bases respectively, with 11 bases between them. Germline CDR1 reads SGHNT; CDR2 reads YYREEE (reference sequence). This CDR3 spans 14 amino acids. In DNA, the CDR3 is TGTGCCAGCAGCTTGGAGGGCAGGGATTATGGCTACACCTTC. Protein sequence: CASSLEGRDYGYTF.

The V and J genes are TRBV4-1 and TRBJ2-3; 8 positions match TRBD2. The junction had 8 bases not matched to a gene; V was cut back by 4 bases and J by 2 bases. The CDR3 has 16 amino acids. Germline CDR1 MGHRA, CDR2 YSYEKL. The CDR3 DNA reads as TGCGCCAGCAGCCGAATGACTAGCGTTGACACAGATACGCAGTATTTT. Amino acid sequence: CASSRMTSVDTDTQYF.

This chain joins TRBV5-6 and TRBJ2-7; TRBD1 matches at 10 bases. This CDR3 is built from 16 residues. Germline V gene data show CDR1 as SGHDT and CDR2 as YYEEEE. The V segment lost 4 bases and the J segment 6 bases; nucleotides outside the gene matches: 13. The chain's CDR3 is CASSNPTGTGVSEQYF. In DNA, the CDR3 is TGTGCCAGCAGCAATCCAACCGGGACAGGGGTCTCCGAGCAGTACTTC. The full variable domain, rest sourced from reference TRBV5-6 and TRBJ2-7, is DAGVTQSPTHLIKTRGQQVTLRCSPKSGHDTVSWYQQALGQGPQFIFQYYEEEERQRGNFPDRFSGHQFPNYSSELNVNALLLGDSALYLCASSNPTGTGVSEQYFGPGTRLTVT.

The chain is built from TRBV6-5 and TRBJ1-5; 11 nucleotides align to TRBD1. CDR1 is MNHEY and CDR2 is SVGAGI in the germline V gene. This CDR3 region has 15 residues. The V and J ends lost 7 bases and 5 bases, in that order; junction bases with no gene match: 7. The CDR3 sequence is CASTSGQGGYQPQHF. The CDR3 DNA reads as TGTGCCAGCACTTCGGGACAGGGGGGTTATCAGCCCCAGCATTTT.

CDR3 DNA sequence: TGTGCCAGCAGCGTAGGAAGGACTGGATTCATTAACACCGGGGAGCTGTTTTTT. As protein: CASSVGRTGFINTGELFF. This chain connects TRBV9 to TRBJ2-2; weak D call: TRBD2 (5 bases). The CDR3 runs to 18 residues. Trimming pared 0 bases from V and 2 bases from J, leaving 17 bases between. Germline V gene sequence: CDR1 SGDLS, CDR2 YYNGEE.

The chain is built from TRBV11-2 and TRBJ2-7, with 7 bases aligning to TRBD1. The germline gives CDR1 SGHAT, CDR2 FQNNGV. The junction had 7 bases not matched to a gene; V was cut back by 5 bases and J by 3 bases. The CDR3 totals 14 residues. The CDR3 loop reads CASSPGTEYYEQYF. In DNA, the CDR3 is TGTGCCAGCAGCCCCGGGACAGAGTACTACGAGCAGTACTTC.

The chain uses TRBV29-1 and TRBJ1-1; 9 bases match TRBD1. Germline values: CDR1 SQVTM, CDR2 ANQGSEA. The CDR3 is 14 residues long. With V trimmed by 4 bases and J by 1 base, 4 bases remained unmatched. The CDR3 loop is CSVVPGQGNTEAFF. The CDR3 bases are TGCAGCGTTGTTCCGGGACAGGGGAACACTGAAGCTTTCTTT.

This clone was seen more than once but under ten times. DNA of the CDR3: TGTGCCAGCAGTTACTGGGGACAGGGGACGTCTGGTGGCTACACCTTC. Translating it yields CASSYWGQGTSGGYTF. The chain combines TRBV6-5 with TRBJ1-2, with 10 bases lining up with TRBD1. Per germline, CDR1 MNHEY and CDR2 SVGAGI. The CDR3 has 16 amino acids. V gave up 1 base and J gave up 7 bases; unmatched junction bases: 9.